These T cell receptor beta chains were read from a single sample in a study of Ad26.COV2.S vaccination and SARS-CoV-2 variants. Libraries were prepared by immunoSEQ multiplex PCR; TCRdb keeps only in-frame clonotypes and omits some of them. Of 350,000 to 450,000 clones in the sample, roughly 81% were seen once. The material sequenced was peripheral blood, taken in a trial of Ad26.COV2.S vaccine versus placebo. These receptors all come from a person between 18 and 59 years old who received the Ad26.COV2.S COVID-19 vaccine or a placebo. CDR3s include the opening cysteine and the closing phenylalanine or tryptophan. The order of the fields is J gene, V gene, CDR3 protein.

TRBJ2-3 | TRBV5-1 | CASSSGLAGSDTQYF
TRBJ2-3 | TRBV7-9 | CASSLPRELGSTDTQYF
TRBJ1-2 | TRBV7-2 | CASSFSAARWGYTF
TRBJ1-2 | TRBV9 | CASSDRGANYGYTF
TRBJ2-7 | TRBV9 | CASSVTPGGEEQYF
TRBJ1-2 | TRBV28 | CASSLWPDYGYTF
TRBJ2-7 | TRBV2 | CASSGQGANPEQYF
TRBJ1-2 | TRBV5-1 | CASSPGPTNYGYTF
TRBJ1-1 | TRBV7-2 | CASSLNGGENTEAFF
TRBJ1-3 | TRBV6-5 | CASQDSGNTIYF
TRBJ2-7 | TRBV15 | CATSRAQGRDDEQYF
TRBJ2-2 | TRBV27 | CASRVAGVVTGELFF
TRBJ1-5 | TRBV6-1 | CASSDGVFSNQPQHF
TRBJ2-7 | TRBV4-3 | CASSLTSGGTYEQYF
TRBJ2-7 | TRBV18 | CASSPTGTTDEQYF
TRBJ1-5 | TRBV28 | CASSLRTGQTYSNQPQHF
TRBJ1-4 | TRBV10-3 | CAISEFGGRPYEKLFF
TRBJ2-1 | TRBV5-1 | CASNSGTVSYNEQFF
TRBJ2-1 | TRBV29-1 | CSVEGTDYNEQFF
TRBJ2-7 | TRBV3-1/TRBV3-2 | CASSLTGTGTSVYEQYF
TRBJ1-4 | TRBV19 | CASAGLATNEKLFF
TRBJ2-5 | TRBV12-3/TRBV12-4 | CATSEQGRETQYF
TRBJ1-4 | TRBV11-2 | CASSPWAGANEKLFF
TRBJ2-2 | TRBV5-5 | CASSRRQGRTGELFF
TRBJ2-7 | TRBV27 | CASSSRDRGHEQYF
TRBJ2-5 | TRBV6-5 | CASSYGGGMGETQYF
TRBJ1-6 | TRBV6-6 | CASRTKGFPNSPLHF
TRBJ1-1 | TRBV11-2 | CASNLDPAGRGQDTEAFF
TRBJ2-7 | TRBV19 | CASSRLSGQNEQYF
TRBJ1-4 | TRBV5-1 | CASSTTGVEKLFF
TRBJ1-5 | TRBV7-9 | CASSLDGKNQPQHF
TRBJ2-1 | TRBV14 | CASSPGRVGDYNEQFF
TRBJ1-1 | TRBV10-1 | CARGTGTNTEAFF
TRBJ2-5 | TRBV30 | CAWSLLGAAGETQYF
TRBJ2-7 | TRBV28 | CASSSLGEQYF